Listed here is a single T cell receptor (beta chain). Its antigen target is currently unknown. No base quality values were provided; no much bigger clone lies one nucleotide off. The donors were included in the validation cohort of around 120 subjects, a group kept apart from the roughly 670-subject first cohort. The data are from a study of cytomegalovirus exposure and HLA in healthy donors (dated by TCRdb to the late 2010s). Notes on the research overall: According to a later analysis, one platform produced both the roughly 120 validation repertoires and the 730 or so repertoires of the first cohort. High-throughput TCR immunosequencing, statistical association of individual TCRs with disease status, and machine learning were combined to predict cytomegalovirus infection status. Along with the roughly 670-subject first cohort, a separate validation cohort of roughly 110 different subjects was used. The study aimed to test whether cataloging public T cell receptors could reveal signatures of past pathogen exposure.

What the work shows at the level of the full study, not this receptor alone: According to the authors, the approach could potentially be generalized to other disease states and immunological phenotypes. A total of 150 to 200 TCR beta chains were listed by the study as associated with cytomegalovirus. While some public TCRs were present in many individuals, most TCR sequences turned up only very rarely across donors. All 120 or so repertoires were used to score co-occurrence in the validation cohort in a later analysis, because that analysis had no HLA typing for the cohort. A later analysis found that TCRs clustered in the first cohort also tended to co-occur in the 95 to 150 validation repertoires, with just under 95% of cluster scores above 0. Cytomegalovirus status was reported to be diagnosed by the classifier with high specificity and sensitivity in both the original and validation cohorts. Three of the identified cytomegalovirus-associated TCR beta chains were confirmed in vitro to be specific for cytomegalovirus antigens.

In the germline V gene, CDR1 corresponds to MNHEY and CDR2 to SVGAGI. Between the V and J ends, shortened by 2 bases and 4 bases respectively, the junction contains 11 bases. Its CDR3 holds 15 amino acids, cysteine through phenylalanine. Only CDR3 DNA remains: 45 bases, in frame from the first base. Library construction relied on the immunoSEQ multiplex PCR assay. As for how the authors treated the data: A statistical classification framework was built to diagnose cytomegalovirus status from the catalog of TCR beta chain sequences. TCRdb took over this immuneACCESS table, retaining in-frame rearrangements with V and J assigned. Such tables are incomplete; in checked studies, under half of the missing clones stem from an unresolved V gene, and the remainder is unexplained. From that table come the V and J calls and clone size; the DNA was used to work out D and trimming. Here the sample has a few hundred thousand clones; 75% to 90% occur a single time. Under 0.85% of the sample belongs to the ten largest clones.

The specimen sequenced was PBMCs. The source of this sequence is a woman between 18 and 29 years old in good health and CMV-seronegative. The rearranged segments are TRBV6-5 and TRBJ1-4; 5 matching bases give a weak D call of TRBD1. The bases are TGTGCCAGCAGTTACGGGACCGGGGGTAATGAAAAACTGTTTTTT. Its product reads: CASSYGTGGNEKLFF.